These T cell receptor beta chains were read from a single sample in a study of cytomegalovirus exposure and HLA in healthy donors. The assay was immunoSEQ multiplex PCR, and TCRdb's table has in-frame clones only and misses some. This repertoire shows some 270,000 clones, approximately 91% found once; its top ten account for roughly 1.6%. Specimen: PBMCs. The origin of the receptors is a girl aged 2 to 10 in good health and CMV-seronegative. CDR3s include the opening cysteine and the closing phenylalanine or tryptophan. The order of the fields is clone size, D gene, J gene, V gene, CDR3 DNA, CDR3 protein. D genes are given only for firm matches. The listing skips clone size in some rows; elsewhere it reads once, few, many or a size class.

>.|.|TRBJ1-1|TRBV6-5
TGTGCCAGCAGACAACGGGTGAACACTGAAGCTTTCTTT
CASRQRVNTEAFF
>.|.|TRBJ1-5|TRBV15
TGTGCCACCAGCAGAGTGGGCAGGGGAGGCAATCAGCCCCAGCATTTT
CATSRVGRGGNQPQHF
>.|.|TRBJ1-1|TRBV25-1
TGTGCCAGCATTGGCGGGGTCACTGAAGCTTTCTTT
CASIGGVTEAFF
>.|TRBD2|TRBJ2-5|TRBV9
TGTGCCAGCAGCGTAGACCCAGCGGGGGGGTCGTACCAAGAGACCCAGTACTTC
CASSVDPAGGSYQETQYF
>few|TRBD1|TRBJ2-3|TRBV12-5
TGTGCTAGTGCGACAGGGATCAACACAGATACGCAGTATTTT
CASATGINTDTQYF
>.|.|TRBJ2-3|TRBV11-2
TGTGCCAGCAGCTTAACAGGGAGTAGATTTGGCACAGATACGCAGTATTTT
CASSLTGSRFGTDTQYF
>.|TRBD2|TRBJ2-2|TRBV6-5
TGTGCCAGCAGCGGACTAGCGGGAGTGGTCGGGGAGCTGTTTTTT
CASSGLAGVVGELFF
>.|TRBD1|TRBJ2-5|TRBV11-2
TGTGCCAGCAGCTTGACAGGGTGGGGGGAGACCCAGTACTTC
CASSLTGWGETQYF
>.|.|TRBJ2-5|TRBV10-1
TGCGCCAGCTTCGCTAGCAACGTACGACAGTACTTC
CASFASNVRQYF
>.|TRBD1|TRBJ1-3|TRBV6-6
TGTGCCAGCAGTTACGCACCGGGACAGGGAAACACCATATATTTT
CASSYAPGQGNTIYF
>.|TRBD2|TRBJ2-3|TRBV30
TGTGCCTGGAGTGCTACTAGCGGGGGGCCAGATACGCAGTATTTT
CAWSATSGGPDTQYF
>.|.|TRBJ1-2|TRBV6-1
TGTGCCAGCAGTGAGATACAGGTATCTGGCTACACCTTC
CASSEIQVSGYTF
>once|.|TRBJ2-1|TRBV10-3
TGTGCCATCAGTGAGTCGGGACTTTCAGGAACCTACAATGAGCAGTTCTTC
CAISESGLSGTYNEQFF
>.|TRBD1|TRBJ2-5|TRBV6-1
TGTGCCAGCAAATCCGGGACAGGGAGTCGGGAGACCCAGTACTTC
CASKSGTGSRETQYF
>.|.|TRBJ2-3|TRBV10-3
TGTGCCAGTACCTCTAGCGATACCCCCCCCGATACGCAGTATTTT
CASTSSDTPPDTQYF
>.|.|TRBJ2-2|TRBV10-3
TGTGCCACCGAGGACTCGCCCGGCGCCGGGGAGCTGTTTTTT
CATEDSPGAGELFF
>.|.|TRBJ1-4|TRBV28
TGTGCCAGCAGAGAAACGGGGGGTGAAAAACTGTTTTTT
CASRETGGEKLFF